The source of this T cell receptor beta chain is a study of monozygotic twins with inflammatory bowel disease. The study's findings and limits: Distinction of different T cell subtypes was not possible.

With respect to this clonotype: Its specificity is not known.

TCRdb reworked the 5' RACE reads into one entry per CDR3 protein, no DNA. The table lists over 100,000 distinct CDR3 sequences. Germline V lookup: CDR1 SGHKS, CDR2 YYEKEE (reference sequence). The CDR3 covers 15 residues. Whole blood, unsorted for T cells, was the source of total RNA. The TCR was taken from a human donor with ulcerative colitis or Crohn's disease, or a healthy co-twin of an affected twin (not recorded which). The J gene is TRBJ1-1, the V gene TRBV5-5; the TCRdb D gene call, TRBD1, has no DNA to confirm it. Sequences were obtained from blood. The CDR3 loop is CASSRGGGLNTEAFF.